The source of this TCR beta chain is a study of T cell repertoires in cytomegalovirus infection. Study overall: Matching HLA type, along with CMV infection, was indicated by public TCR beta signatures. The study's findings and limits: Public TCR beta family frequency separated CMV-and-HLA carriers, including in an independent cohort. In two of eight donors, the top clonotype was HLA-C-restricted CMV-specific.

Details on this clonotype: Its antigen is still unknown. With a much larger clone just one base away, this may be a read error.

One entry per CDR3 protein, called by TCRdb with MiXCR from the reads. Of about 230,000 distinct CDR3 sequences listed, roughly 20% are singletons. This CDR3 contains 13 residues. Trimming took off 1 base at V and 7 bases at J, with 10 bases between the two ends. Germline V gives CDR1 LNHDA, CDR2 SQIVND (reference sequence). V gene TRBV19 combines with J gene TRBJ1-1; D gene unclear. The source material was CD8+ T cells from PBMCs. The sequence came from a human donor in good health (CMV status not recorded). Some clones in this sample may be carry-over from other donors' samples. CDR3 in amino acids: CASSIVRSNEAFF. CDR3 DNA sequence: TGTGCCAGTAGTATAGTGAGAAGCAATGAAGCTTTCTTT.